This is a list of T cell receptor beta chains from one sample in a study of blood T cell repertoires in COVID-19. Some clones are missing from TCRdb's copy, which holds only in-frame ones; the method was immunoSEQ multiplex PCR. In the table there are fewer than 200,000 clones, 82% of which are singletons. Sequenced: peripheral blood. The receptors come from a woman in her sixties with COVID-19, enrolled during active disease. CDR3s include the opening cysteine and the closing phenylalanine or tryptophan. A D gene is named only where the DNA matches it firmly. Clone size is shown for a subset of rows, as once, few, many or a class of expanded clone.

j_call v_call d_call clone_size cdr3_aa cdr3_nt
TRBJ2-1 TRBV15 TRBD2 NA CATSGGLAGGYEQFF TGTGCCACCAGCGGGGGACTAGCGGGAGGCTATGAGCAGTTCTTC
TRBJ1-4 TRBV14 NA few CASSARFTNEKLFF TGTGCCAGCAGCGCGAGGTTCACTAATGAAAAACTGTTTTTT
TRBJ1-2 TRBV5-4 NA NA CASSFPGVPSYTF TGTGCCAGCAGCTTCCCAGGGGTTCCAAGCTACACCTTC
TRBJ2-2 TRBV2 NA NA CASSPTRGTNTGELFF TGTGCCAGCAGTCCCACCAGGGGCACGAACACCGGGGAGCTGTTTTTT
TRBJ2-3 TRBV11-3 TRBD1 NA CASSPGTGGGIDTQYF TGTGCCAGCAGCCCCGGGACAGGGGGCGGAATAGATACGCAGTATTTT
TRBJ1-3 TRBV5-4 NA NA CASSAPQGSGNTIYF TGTGCCAGCAGCGCTCCACAGGGATCTGGAAACACCATATATTTT
TRBJ2-6 TRBV2 TRBD2 NA CASTQGSGRGGANVLTF TGTGCCAGCACCCAGGGTAGCGGGAGGGGCGGGGCCAACGTCCTGACTTTC
TRBJ1-2 TRBV10-2 TRBD1 NA CASSDQQGNYGYTF TGCGCCAGCAGTGACCAACAGGGGAACTATGGCTACACCTTC
TRBJ1-2 TRBV7-2 NA NA CASSLRGRELGYTF TGTGCCAGCAGCTTGCGGGGGAGAGAACTAGGCTACACCTTC
TRBJ1-1 TRBV2 NA NA CASTTLRAGNTEAFF TGTGCCAGCACCACCTTAAGGGCGGGGAACACTGAAGCTTTCTTT
TRBJ1-2 TRBV28 TRBD1 NA CASEEALDRANYGYTF TGTGCCAGCGAGGAGGCCTTGGACAGGGCGAACTATGGCTACACCTTC
TRBJ1-2 TRBV4-1 NA NA CASSQYLQGNYGYTF TGCGCCAGCAGCCAATACTTACAGGGCAACTATGGCTACACCTTC
TRBJ2-7 TRBV15 TRBD2 NA CATSRERTSGVYEQYF TGTGCCACCAGCAGAGAACGGACTAGCGGGGTTTACGAGCAGTACTTC
TRBJ2-4 TRBV4-2 NA once CASSPHGRELNIQYF TGTGCCAGCAGCCCCCACGGACGGGAGCTAAACATTCAGTACTTC
TRBJ2-7 TRBV27 NA NA CASSSGVGFYEQYF TGTGCCAGCAGTTCGGGGGTTGGCTTCTACGAGCAGTACTTC
TRBJ1-5 TRBV6-5 NA once CASSFSRLNSNQPQHF TGTGCCAGCAGTTTTTCCCGACTTAATAGCAATCAGCCCCAGCATTTT
TRBJ2-1 TRBV19 TRBD2 NA CASSIRGLAGGSSYNEQFF TGTGCCAGTAGTATCAGGGGACTAGCGGGAGGCTCAAGCTACAATGAGCAGTTCTTC
TRBJ1-1 TRBV3-1/TRBV3-2 NA NA CASSPHVAPEEAFF TGTGCCAGCAGCCCCCACGTAGCGCCAGAAGAAGCTTTCTTT
TRBJ1-2 TRBV5-1 TRBD1 once CASSSSGTGVNYGYTF TGCGCCAGCAGCTCTTCCGGGACAGGGGTTAACTATGGCTACACCTTC
TRBJ1-2 TRBV28 TRBD1 NA CASSFPQGRNYGYTF TGTGCCAGCAGTTTCCCACAGGGGAGGAACTATGGCTACACCTTC
TRBJ2-5 TRBV19 TRBD1 NA CASSEGAPDQETQYF TGTGCCAGTAGTGAGGGGGCGCCTGACCAAGAGACCCAGTACTTC
TRBJ2-2 TRBV11-3 NA NA CASSLGGQQNTGELFF TGTGCCAGCAGCTTAGGAGGTCAGCAGAACACCGGGGAGCTGTTTTTT